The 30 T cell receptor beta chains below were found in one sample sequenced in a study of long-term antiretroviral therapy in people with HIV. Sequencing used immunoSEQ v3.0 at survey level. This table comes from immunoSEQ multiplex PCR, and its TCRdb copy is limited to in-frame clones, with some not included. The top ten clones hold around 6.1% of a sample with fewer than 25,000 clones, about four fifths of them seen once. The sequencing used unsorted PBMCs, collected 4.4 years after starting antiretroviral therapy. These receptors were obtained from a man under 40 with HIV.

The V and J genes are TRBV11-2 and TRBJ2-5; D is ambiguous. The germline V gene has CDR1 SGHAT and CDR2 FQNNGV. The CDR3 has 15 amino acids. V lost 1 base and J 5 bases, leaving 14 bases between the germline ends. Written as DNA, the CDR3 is TGTGCCAGCAGCTTAGTTCGTCAAGGGTGGGAGACCCAGTACTTC. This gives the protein CASSLVRQGWETQYF. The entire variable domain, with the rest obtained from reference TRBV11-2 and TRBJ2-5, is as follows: EAGVAQSPRYKIIEKRQSVAFWCNPISGHATLYWYQQILGQGPKLLIQFQNNGVVDDSQLPKDRFSAERLKGVDSTLKIQPAKLEDSAVYLCASSLVRQGWETQYFGPGTRLLVL.

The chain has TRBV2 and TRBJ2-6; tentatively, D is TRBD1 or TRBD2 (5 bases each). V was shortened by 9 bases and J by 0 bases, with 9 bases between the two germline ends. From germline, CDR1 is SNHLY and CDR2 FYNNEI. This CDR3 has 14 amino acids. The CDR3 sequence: CARGTDSGANVLTF. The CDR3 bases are TGTGCCAGAGGGACGGACTCTGGGGCCAACGTCCTGACTTTC. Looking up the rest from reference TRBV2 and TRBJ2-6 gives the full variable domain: EPEVTQTPSHQVTQMGQEVILRCVPISNHLYFYWYRQILGQKVEFLVSFYNNEISEKSEIFDDQFSVERPDGSNFTLKIRSTKLEDSAMYFCARGTDSGANVLTFGAGSRLTVL.

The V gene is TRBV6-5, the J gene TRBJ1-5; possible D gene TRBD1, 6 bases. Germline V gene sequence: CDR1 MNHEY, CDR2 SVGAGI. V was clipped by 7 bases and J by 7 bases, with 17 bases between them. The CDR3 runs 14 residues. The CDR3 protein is CASNTRTEGQPQHF. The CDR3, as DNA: TGTGCCAGCAACACACGGACAGAAGGGCAGCCCCAGCATTTT.

CDR3 sequence (DNA): TGTGCCAGTAGTATAGGGATTCAGGGCGTCGTTCTCAACACTGAAGCTTTCTTT. This codes for CASSIGIQGVVLNTEAFF. The chain couples TRBV19 to TRBJ1-1; a possible D gene is TRBD1 (5 bases). CDR1 and CDR2 from the germline V gene are LNHDA and SQIVND (reference sequence). V lost 1 base and J 2 bases, leaving 20 bases between the germline ends. The CDR3 extends over 18 amino acids.

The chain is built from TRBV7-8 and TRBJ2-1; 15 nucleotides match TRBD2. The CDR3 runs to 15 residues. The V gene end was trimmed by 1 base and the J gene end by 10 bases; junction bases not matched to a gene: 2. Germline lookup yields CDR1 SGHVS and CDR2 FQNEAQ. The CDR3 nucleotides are TGTGCCAGCAGCTTAGGGGGACTAGCGGGAGGCGAGCAGTTCTTC. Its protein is CASSLGGLAGGEQFF.

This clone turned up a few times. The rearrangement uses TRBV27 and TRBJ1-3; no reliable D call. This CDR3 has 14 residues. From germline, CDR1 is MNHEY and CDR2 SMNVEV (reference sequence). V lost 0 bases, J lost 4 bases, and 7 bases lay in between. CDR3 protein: CASSLSGIGNTIYF. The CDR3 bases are TGTGCCAGCAGTTTATCAGGGATCGGAAACACCATATATTTT.

The CDR3 here is CASSLAGTGRAGAYGYTF. The CDR3 DNA is TGTGCCAGCAGCTTGGCTGGGACAGGGAGGGCGGGGGCCTATGGCTACACCTTC. The J gene is TRBJ1-2, the V gene TRBV5-6; the match to TRBD1 covers 9 bases. This CDR3 has 18 residues. V gave up 0 bases and J gave up 4 bases; unmatched junction bases: 13. Germline V gives CDR1 SGHDT, CDR2 YYEEEE.

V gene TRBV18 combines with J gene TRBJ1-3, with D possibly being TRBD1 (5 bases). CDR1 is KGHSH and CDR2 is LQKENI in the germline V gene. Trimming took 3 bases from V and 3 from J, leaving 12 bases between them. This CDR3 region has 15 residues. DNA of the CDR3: TGTGCCAGCTCACCCGGGGTCCAGGGTGGAAACACCATATATTTT. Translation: CASSPGVQGGNTIYF.

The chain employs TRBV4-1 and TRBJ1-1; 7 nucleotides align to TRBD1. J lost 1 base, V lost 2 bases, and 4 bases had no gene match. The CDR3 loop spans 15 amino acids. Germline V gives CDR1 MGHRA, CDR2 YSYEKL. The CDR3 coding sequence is TGCGCCAGCAGCCAAATCGACAGGGCGAACACTGAAGCTTTCTTT. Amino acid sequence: CASSQIDRANTEAFF.

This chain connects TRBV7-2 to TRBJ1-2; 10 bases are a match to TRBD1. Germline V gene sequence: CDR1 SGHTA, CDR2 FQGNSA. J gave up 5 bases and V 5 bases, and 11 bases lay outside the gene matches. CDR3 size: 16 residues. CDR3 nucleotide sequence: TGTGCCAGCAGCCTCGGGACAGGACAGGGGGGATATGGCTACACCTTC. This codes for CASSLGTGQGGYGYTF.

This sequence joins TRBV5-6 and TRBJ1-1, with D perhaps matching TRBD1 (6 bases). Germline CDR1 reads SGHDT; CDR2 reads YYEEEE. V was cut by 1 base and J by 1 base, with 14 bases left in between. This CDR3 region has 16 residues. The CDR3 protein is CASSLYSRGTNTEAFF. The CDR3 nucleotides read TGTGCCAGCAGCTTGTATAGTAGGGGGACGAACACTGAAGCTTTCTTT.

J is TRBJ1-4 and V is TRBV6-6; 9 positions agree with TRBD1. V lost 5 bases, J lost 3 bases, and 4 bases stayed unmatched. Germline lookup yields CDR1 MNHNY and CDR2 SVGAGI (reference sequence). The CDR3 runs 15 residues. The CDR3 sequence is CASSRDRVSNEKLFF. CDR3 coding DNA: TGTGCCAGCAGTCGGGACAGGGTTTCTAATGAAAAACTGTTTTTT.

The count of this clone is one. This CDR3 is CASSARGSGANVLTF. The CDR3 nucleotides are TGTGCCAGTAGTGCCCGGGGATCTGGGGCCAACGTCCTGACTTTC. The chain carries TRBV19 and TRBJ2-6, with D perhaps matching TRBD2 (5 bases). V dropped 5 bases and J dropped 1 base, with 9 bases sitting between them. This CDR3 has 15 amino acids. Germline loops: CDR1 LNHDA, CDR2 SQIVND (reference sequence).

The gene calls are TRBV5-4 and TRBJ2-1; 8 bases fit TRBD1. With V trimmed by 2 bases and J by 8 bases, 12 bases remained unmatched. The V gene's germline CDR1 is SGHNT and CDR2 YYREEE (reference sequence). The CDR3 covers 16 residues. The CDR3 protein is CASSFPGGPLYDEQFF. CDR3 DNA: TGTGCCAGCAGCTTCCCAGGGGGCCCTTTGTACGATGAGCAGTTCTTC.

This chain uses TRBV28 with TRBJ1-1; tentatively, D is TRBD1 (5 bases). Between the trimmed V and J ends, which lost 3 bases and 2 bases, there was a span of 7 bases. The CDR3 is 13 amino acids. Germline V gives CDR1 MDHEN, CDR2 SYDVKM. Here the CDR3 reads CASSFRDNTEAFF. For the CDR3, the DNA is TGTGCCAGCAGTTTCAGGGATAACACTGAAGCTTTCTTT. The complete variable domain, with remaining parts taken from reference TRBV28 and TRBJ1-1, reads DVKVTQSSRYLVKRTGEKVFLECVQDMDHENMFWYRQDPGLGLRLIYFSYDVKMKEKGDIPEGYSVSREKKERFSLILESASTNQTSMYLCASSFRDNTEAFFGQGTRLTVV.

The CDR3 here is CASSQEKRGSGNTEAFF. For the CDR3, the DNA is TGCGCCAGCAGCCAAGAGAAACGGGGGTCAGGGAACACTGAAGCTTTCTTT. V and J are TRBV4-1 and TRBJ1-1; a weak D match, TRBD1 (5 bases). Between the trimmed V and J ends, which lost 0 bases and 1 base, there was a span of 15 bases. Germline V CDR1 and CDR2: MGHRA, YSYEKL. This CDR3 is built from 17 residues.

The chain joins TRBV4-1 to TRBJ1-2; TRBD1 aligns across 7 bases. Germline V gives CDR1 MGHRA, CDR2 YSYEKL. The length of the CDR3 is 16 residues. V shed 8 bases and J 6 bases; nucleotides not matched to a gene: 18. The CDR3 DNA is TGCGCCAGCTCCCATCCCCAAAAGGGGGCGTTCGATGGCTACACCTTC. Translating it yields CASSHPQKGAFDGYTF.

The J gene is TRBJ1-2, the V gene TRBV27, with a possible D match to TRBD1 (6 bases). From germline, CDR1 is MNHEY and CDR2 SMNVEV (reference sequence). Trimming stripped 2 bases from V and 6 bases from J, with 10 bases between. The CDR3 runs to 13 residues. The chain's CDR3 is CASSLAQGDGYTF. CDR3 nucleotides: TGTGCCAGCAGTTTAGCACAGGGTGATGGCTACACCTTC.

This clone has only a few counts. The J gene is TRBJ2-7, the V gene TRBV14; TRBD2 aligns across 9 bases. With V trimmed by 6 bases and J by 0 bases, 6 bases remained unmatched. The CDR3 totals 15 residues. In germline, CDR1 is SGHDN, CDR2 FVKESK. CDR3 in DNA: TGTGCCAGCAGACCACGCGGGAGGGACTCCTACGAGCAGTACTTC. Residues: CASRPRGRDSYEQYF.

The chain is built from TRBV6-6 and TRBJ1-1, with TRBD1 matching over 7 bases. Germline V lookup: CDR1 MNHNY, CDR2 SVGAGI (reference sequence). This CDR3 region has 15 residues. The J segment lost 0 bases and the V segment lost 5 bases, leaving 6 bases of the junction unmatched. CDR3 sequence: CASSLDRTMNTEAFF. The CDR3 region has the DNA TGTGCCAGCAGTCTGGACAGGACGATGAACACTGAAGCTTTCTTT.

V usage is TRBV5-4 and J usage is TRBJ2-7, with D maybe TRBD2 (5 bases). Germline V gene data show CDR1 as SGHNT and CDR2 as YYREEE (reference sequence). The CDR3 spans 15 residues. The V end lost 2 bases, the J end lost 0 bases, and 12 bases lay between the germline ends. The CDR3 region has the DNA TGTGCCAGCAGCTTAGACGGGGTTCGCTCCTACGAGCAGTACTTC. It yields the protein CASSLDGVRSYEQYF.

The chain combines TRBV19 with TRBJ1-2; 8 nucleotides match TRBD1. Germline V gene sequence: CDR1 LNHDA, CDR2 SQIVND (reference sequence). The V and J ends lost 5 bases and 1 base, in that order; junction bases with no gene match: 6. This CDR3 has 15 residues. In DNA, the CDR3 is TGTGCCAGTAGTGCGGACAGGGATGATAACTATGGCTACACCTTC. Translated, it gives CASSADRDDNYGYTF.

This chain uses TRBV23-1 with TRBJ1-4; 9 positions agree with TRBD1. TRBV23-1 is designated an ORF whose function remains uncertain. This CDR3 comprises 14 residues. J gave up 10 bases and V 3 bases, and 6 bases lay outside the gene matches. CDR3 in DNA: TGCGCCAGCAGTCAGGACAGGGGAAAAGGAAAACTGTTTTTT. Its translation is CASSQDRGKGKLFF.

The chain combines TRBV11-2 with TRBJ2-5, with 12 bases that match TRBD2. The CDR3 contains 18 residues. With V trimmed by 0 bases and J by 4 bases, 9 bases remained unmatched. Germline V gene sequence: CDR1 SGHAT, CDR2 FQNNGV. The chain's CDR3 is CASSLDWLAGGWGETQYF. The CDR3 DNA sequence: TGTGCCAGCAGCTTAGATTGGCTAGCGGGAGGGTGGGGAGAGACCCAGTACTTC.

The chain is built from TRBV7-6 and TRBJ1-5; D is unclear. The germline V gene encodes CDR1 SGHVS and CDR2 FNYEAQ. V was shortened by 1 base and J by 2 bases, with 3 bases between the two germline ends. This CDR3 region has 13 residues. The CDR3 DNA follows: TGTGCCAGCAGCTTAGAACGCAATCAGCCCCAGCATTTT. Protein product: CASSLERNQPQHF. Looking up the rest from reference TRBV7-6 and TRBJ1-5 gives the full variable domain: GAGVSQSPRYKVTKRGQDVALRCDPISGHVSLYWYRQALGQGPEFLTYFNYEAQQDKSGLPNDRFSAERPEGSISTLTIQRTEQRDSAMYRCASSLERNQPQHFGDGTRLSIL.

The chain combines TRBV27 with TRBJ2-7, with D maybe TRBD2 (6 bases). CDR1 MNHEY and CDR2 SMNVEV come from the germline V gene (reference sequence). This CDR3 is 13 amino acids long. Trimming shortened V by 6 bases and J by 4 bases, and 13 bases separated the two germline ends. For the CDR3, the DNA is TGTGCCAGCAGCCCGGGACTTTGGTACGAGCAGTACTTC. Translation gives CASSPGLWYEQYF.

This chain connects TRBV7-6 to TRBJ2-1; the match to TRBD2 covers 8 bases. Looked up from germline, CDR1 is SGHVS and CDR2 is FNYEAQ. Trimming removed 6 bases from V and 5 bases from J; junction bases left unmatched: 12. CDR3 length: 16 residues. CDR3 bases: TGTGCCAGCAGTCCCCTTGAGCGGGAGCACGACAATGAGCAGTTCTTC. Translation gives CASSPLEREHDNEQFF.

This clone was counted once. DNA for the CDR3: TGTGCCACCAGCAGAGATAGTGTCACGGGGGGGCCAGTTGAGCAGTTCTTC. Its translation: CATSRDSVTGGPVEQFF. This chain joins TRBV15 and TRBJ2-1; TRBD2 matches 8 bases. The CDR3 spans 17 residues. V trimming: 0 bases; J trimming: 9 bases; junction bases outside the gene matches: 13. Germline loops: CDR1 LNHNV, CDR2 YYDKDF (reference sequence). The full variable domain, rest sourced from reference TRBV15 and TRBJ2-1, is DAMVIQNPRYQVTQFGKPVTLSCSQTLNHNVMYWYQQKSSQAPKLLFHYYDKDFNNEADTPDNFQSRRPNTSFCFLDIRSPGLGDTAMYLCATSRDSVTGGPVEQFFGPGTRLTVL.

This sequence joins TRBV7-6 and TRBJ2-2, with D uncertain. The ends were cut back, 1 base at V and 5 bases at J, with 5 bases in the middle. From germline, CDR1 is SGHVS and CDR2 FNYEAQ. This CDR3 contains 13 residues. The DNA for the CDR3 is TGTGCCAGCAGCTTAGGACCAACCGGGGAGCTGTTTTTT. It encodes CASSLGPTGELFF.

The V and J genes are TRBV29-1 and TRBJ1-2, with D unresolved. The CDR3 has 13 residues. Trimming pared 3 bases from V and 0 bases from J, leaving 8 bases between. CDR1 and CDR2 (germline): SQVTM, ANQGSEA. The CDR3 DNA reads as TGCAGCGTTGATGCTACAGCTAACTATGGCTACACCTTC. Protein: CSVDATANYGYTF.